What follows is one T cell receptor (beta chain) and its context. The authors divided CD4+ cells into CD45RA+ naive and CD45RA-negative memory subsets. The repertoire was sequenced with immunoSEQ multiplex PCR; TCRdb's copy has only in-frame clones and lacks some. The sample yields approximately 500,000 clones, 95% to 97% seen once. The CDR3 covers 15 residues. V shed 1 base and J shed 7 bases, with 16 bases lying between them. The V gene's germline CDR1 is MNHEY and CDR2 SMNVEV (reference sequence). The source of the sample is a study of shared clonotypes between healthy human individuals. The overall study: Donors, aged 18 to 49, were two women and three men.

The gene calls are TRBV27 and TRBJ1-2; D is unresolved. This TCR was sampled from a woman in her twenties or thirties in good health. The sequenced sample was naive CD4+ T cells sorted from blood. Subset here: CD45RA+ positively selected. The CDR3 loop is CASSLYVGRGAGYTF. CDR3 nucleotides: TGTGCCAGCAGTTTATATGTCGGGCGGGGAGCTGGCTACACCTTC.